Listed here are 10 T cell receptor beta chains from one sample, sequenced in a study of tumor and adjacent non-tumor tissue in lung cancer. RNA was extracted from bulk tissue without any cell sorting. A modified ARM-PCR protocol with three rounds of nested PCR amplified TCRbeta. From the multiplex PCR reads, TCRdb called clonotypes with MiXCR, one entry per CDR3 protein. The sample records around 99,000 distinct CDR3 sequences, 75% being singletons. The sequencing input was lung tumor tissue. Receptors originate from a woman aged 55-75 years with non-small cell lung cancer.

The chain combines TRBV7-2 with TRBJ1-2; D gene ambiguous. CDR1 is SGHTA, CDR2 FQGNSA, per germline. V was shortened by 7 bases and J by 3 bases, with 21 bases between the two germline ends. This CDR3 has 16 residues. CDR3 nucleotides: TGTGCCAGCACCCCCTCTGGCCGCGGGGTAGACTATGGCTACACCTTC. Protein: CASTPSGRGVDYGYTF.

Details on this clonotype: The germline gene is not matched at one end of the junction; a read error may be the cause. Here the CDR3 DNA reads TGTGTCAGCAGCTTAGAGTTGGCTAGAGGGAGCCACAATGAGCAGTTTTTC. Residues: CVSSLELARGSHNEQFF. The genes are TRBV11-3 and TRBJ2-1; TRBD2 might be the D (5 bases). This CDR3 has 17 amino acids. Germline CDR1 is SGHNT and CDR2 is YENEEA.

To note about this clonotype: This may stem from a read error, because a much larger clone lies one nucleotide away. The gene calls are TRBV4-3 and TRBJ1-2, with D possibly matching TRBD1 (5 bases). Germline loops: CDR1 LGHNA, CDR2 YSLEER. CDR3 length: 15 amino acids. The V end was cut by 3 bases, the J end by 8 bases, with 19 bases between. CDR3 in amino acids: CASSQEPGTAGGYTF. Written as DNA, the CDR3 is TGCGCCAGCAGCCAGGAACCCGGGACCGCGGGGGGCTACACCTTC.

For this clonotype: This may come from a read error, since a much larger clone is one base off. The chain joins TRBV6-2 or TRBV6-3 to TRBJ1-5, with a possible D match to TRBD1 (6 bases). Per germline, CDR1 MNHEY and CDR2 SVGEGT. CDR3 length: 16 residues. The CDR3 DNA sequence: TGTACCAGCATGCCTCAGGGGATAGGGAGCAATCAGCCCCAGCATTTT. Protein sequence: CTSMPQGIGSNQPQHF.

Comments on this clonotype: A much larger clonotype is one base distant, so this may be a read error. The chain combines TRBV4-3 with TRBJ2-3; 8 bases match TRBD2. The V segment lost 1 base and the J segment 8 bases; nucleotides outside the gene matches: 8. The CDR3 runs 15 residues. The germline CDR1 and CDR2 sequences are LGHNA and YSLEER. The CDR3 sequence is CASSQAPGGAGTQYF. The CDR3 DNA reads as TGCGCCAGCAGCCAAGCGCCGGGGGGGGCAGGTACGCAGTATTTT.

With respect to this clonotype: With a much larger clone just one base away, this may be a read error. V gene TRBV6-2 or TRBV6-3 combines with J gene TRBJ1-1; D remains unclear. Trimming shortened V by 1 base and J by 7 bases, and 13 bases separated the two germline ends. This CDR3 contains 14 residues. CDR1 and CDR2 from the germline V gene are MNHEY and SVGEGT. The DNA of the CDR3 is TGTGCCAGCAGTTACTTCCGGTTCGACATTGAAGCTTTCTTT. This sequence encodes CASSYFRFDIEAFF.

As for this clonotype: A read error is possible here, since a much larger clone lies one base away. The J gene is TRBJ2-3, the V gene TRBV6-1; D call uncertain. The CDR3 has 11 residues. The V gene's germline CDR1 is MNHNS and CDR2 SASEGT. The CDR3 bases are TGTGTCAGCAGTGACACAGATACGCAGTATTTT. Protein sequence: CVSSDTDTQYF.

For this clonotype: A much larger clone differs from this one at a single base, so this may be a read error. The CDR3 reads CANSTGQGGEKLFF. The CDR3 bases are TGTGCCAACAGTACTGGACAGGGAGGTGAAAAACTGTTTTTT. The rearrangement links TRBV12-3 or TRBV12-4 to TRBJ1-4, with TRBD1 matching 8 bases. The CDR3 totals 14 residues.

With regard to this clonotype: A much larger clone sits a single nucleotide away, making a read error possible. This chain connects TRBV7-2 to TRBJ2-1, with D possibly TRBD2 on 5 matching bases. The CDR3 has 15 residues. Germline CDR1 and CDR2: SGHTA and FQGNSA. CDR3 sequence reads: CASSLRRSSYNEQLF. In DNA form, the CDR3 reads TGTGCCAGCAGCTTACGGAGGAGCTCCTACAATGAGCAGCTCTTC.

This clonotype was observed at least ten times. The chain joins TRBV5-1 to TRBJ2-2, with 9 bases aligning to TRBD1. The CDR3 runs 14 residues. The J segment lost 8 bases and the V segment lost 4 bases, leaving 6 bases of the junction unmatched. Germline CDR1 SGHRS, CDR2 YFSETQ. The CDR3 sequence: CASSLRTGDGELFF. The CDR3 nucleotides read TGCGCCAGCAGCCTGCGGACAGGGGATGGGGAGCTGTTTTTT.